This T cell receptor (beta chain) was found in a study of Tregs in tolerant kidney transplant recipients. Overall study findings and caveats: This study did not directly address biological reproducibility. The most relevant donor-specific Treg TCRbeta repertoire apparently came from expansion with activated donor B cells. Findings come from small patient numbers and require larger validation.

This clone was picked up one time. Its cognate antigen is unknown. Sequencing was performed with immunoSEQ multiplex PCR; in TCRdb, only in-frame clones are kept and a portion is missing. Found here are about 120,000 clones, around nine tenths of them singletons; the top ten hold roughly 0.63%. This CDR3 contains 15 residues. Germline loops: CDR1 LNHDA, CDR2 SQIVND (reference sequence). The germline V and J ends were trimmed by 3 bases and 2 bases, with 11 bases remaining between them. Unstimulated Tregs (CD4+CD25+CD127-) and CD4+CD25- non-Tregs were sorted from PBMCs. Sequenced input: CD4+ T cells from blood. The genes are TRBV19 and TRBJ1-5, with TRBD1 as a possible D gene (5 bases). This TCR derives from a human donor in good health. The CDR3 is CASSIGQGGNQPQHF. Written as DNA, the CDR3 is TGTGCCAGTAGTATCGGGCAGGGAGGCAATCAGCCCCAGCATTTT.